The source of this TCR beta chain is a study of T cell responses to AZD1222 COVID-19 vaccine. Overall study results and limits: Targets within unmutated variant regions were reportedly found for nearly half of spike-specific TCRs. Donors were largely white British and mainly female; clonal diversity was possibly underestimated.

Assay used: immunoSEQ multiplex PCR; TCRdb lists only in-frame clones, some missing. The sample holds approximately 300,000 clones; roughly 93% are singletons and the top ten take approximately 0.52%. Of note for this clone: Its matching antigen is unknown.

Trimming removed 5 bases from V and 4 bases from J, with 11 bases in between. Germline CDR1 SGHVS, CDR2 FQNEAQ. The CDR3 loop spans 13 amino acids. The J gene is TRBJ1-2, the V gene TRBV7-8, with a weak D call TRBD1 (5 bases). This receptor was taken from an adult who received the AZD1222 COVID-19 vaccine. Sequenced here: peripheral blood, sampled 28 days after the second AZD1222 dose. The CDR3 DNA reads as TGTGCCAGCAGCCTCCGGGACCTCTATGGCTACACCTTC. Encoded protein: CASSLRDLYGYTF.